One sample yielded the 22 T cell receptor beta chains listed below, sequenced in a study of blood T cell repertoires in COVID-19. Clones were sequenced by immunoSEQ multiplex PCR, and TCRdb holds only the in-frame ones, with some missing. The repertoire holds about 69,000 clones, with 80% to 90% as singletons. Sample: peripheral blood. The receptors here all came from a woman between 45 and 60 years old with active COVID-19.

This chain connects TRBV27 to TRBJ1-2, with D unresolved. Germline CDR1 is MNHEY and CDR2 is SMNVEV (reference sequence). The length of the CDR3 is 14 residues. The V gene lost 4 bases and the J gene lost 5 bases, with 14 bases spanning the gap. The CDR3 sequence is CASSSFPGSYGYTF. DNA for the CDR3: TGTGCCAGCAGTTCCTTCCCAGGCTCTTATGGCTACACCTTC.

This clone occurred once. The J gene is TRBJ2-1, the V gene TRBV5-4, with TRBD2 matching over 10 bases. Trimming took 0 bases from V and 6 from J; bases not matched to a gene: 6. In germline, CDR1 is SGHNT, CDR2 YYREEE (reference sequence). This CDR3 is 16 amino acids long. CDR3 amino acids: CASSLGKREGGNEQFF. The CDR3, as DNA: TGTGCCAGCAGCTTGGGCAAGCGGGAGGGTGGCAATGAGCAGTTCTTC. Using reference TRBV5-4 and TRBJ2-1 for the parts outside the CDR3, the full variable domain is ETGVTQSPTHLIKTRGQQVTLRCSSQSGHNTVSWYQQALGQGPQFIFQYYREEENGRGNFPPRFSGLQFPNYSSELNVNALELDDSALYLCASSLGKREGGNEQFFGPGTRLTVL.

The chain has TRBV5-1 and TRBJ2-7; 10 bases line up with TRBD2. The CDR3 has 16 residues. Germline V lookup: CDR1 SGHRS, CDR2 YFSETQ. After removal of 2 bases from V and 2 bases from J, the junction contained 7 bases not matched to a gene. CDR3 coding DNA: TGCGCCAGCAGCTTTGGGACTAGCGACAAGACCTACGAGCAGTACTTC. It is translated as CASSFGTSDKTYEQYF.

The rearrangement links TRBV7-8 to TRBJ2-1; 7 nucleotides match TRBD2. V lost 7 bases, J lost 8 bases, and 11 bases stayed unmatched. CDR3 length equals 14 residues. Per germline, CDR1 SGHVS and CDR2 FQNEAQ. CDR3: CASTIRGGVDEQFF. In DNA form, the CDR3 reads TGTGCCAGCACCATAAGGGGAGGGGTTGATGAGCAGTTCTTC. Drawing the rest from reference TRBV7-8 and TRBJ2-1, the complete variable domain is GAGVSQSPRYKVAKRGQDVALRCDPISGHVSLFWYQQALGQGPEFLTYFQNEAQLDKSGLPSDRFFAERPEGSVSTLKIQRTQQEDSAVYLCASTIRGGVDEQFFGPGTRLTVL.

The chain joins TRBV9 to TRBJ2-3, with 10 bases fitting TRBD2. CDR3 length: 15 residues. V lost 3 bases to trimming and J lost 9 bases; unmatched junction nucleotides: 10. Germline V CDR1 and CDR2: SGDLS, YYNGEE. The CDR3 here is CASSGGGLAGDTQYF. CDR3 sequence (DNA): TGTGCCAGCAGCGGGGGAGGGCTAGCGGGAGACACGCAGTATTTT.

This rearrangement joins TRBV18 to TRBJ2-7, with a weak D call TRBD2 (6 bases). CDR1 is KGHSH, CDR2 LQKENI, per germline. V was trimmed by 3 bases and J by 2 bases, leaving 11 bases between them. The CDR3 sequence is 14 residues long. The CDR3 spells CASSPSRGAYEQYF. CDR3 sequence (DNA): TGTGCCAGCTCACCCTCGCGGGGCGCCTACGAGCAGTACTTC.

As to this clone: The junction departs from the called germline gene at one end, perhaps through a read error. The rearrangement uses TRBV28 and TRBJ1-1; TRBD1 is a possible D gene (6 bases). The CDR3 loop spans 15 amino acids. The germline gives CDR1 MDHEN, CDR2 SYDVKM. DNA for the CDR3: TGTGCCAGCAGTTTATATGGGGGCTGGAACATTGAAGCTTTCTTT. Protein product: CASSLYGGWNIEAFF.

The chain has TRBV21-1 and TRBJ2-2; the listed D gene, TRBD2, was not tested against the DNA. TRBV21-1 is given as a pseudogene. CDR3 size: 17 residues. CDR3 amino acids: CASSKDRYGGFAGELFF. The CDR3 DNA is TGTGCCAGCAGCAAAGATCGTTATGGAGGGTTCGCCGGGGAGCTGTTTTTT.

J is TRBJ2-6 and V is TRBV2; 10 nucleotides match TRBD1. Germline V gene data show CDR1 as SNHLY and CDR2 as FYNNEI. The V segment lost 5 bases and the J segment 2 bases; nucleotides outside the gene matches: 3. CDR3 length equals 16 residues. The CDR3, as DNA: TGTGCCAGCAGTCCGGGACAGGGGACTGGGGCCAACGTCCTGACTTTC. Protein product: CASSPGQGTGANVLTF.

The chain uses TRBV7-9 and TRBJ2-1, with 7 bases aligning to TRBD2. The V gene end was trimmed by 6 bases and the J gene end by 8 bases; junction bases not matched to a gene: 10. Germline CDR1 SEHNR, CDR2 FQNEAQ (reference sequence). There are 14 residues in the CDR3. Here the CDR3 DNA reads TGTGCCAGCAGTCTAGGACCGGGAGGCGATGAGCAGTTCTTC. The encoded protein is CASSLGPGGDEQFF.

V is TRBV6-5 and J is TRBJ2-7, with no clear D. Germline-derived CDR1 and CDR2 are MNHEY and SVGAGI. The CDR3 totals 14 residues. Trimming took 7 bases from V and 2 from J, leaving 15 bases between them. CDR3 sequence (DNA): TGTGCCAGCACCAAAACGTTACTGCCCTACGAGCAGTACTTC. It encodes CASTKTLLPYEQYF.

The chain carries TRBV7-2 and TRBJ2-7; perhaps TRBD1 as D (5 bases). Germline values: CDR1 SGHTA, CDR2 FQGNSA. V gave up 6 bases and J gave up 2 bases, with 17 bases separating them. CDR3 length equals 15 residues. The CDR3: CASRNDRWGTYEQYF. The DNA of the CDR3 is TGTGCCAGCAGAAACGACCGTTGGGGCACCTACGAGCAGTACTTC.

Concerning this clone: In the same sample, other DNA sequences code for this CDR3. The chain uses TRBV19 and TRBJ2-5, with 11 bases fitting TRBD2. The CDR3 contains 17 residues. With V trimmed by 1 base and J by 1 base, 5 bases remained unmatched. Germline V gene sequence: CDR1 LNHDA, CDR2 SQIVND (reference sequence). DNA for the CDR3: TGTGCCAGTAGTATAGGACTAGCGGGGCTAACCCAAGAGACCCAGTACTTC. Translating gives CASSIGLAGLTQETQYF.

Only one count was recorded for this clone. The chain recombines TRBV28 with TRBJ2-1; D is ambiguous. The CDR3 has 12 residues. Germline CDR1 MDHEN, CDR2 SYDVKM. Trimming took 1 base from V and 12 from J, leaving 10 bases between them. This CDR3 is CASSLSASVQFF. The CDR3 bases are TGTGCCAGCAGTTTATCTGCCAGCGTGCAGTTCTTC.

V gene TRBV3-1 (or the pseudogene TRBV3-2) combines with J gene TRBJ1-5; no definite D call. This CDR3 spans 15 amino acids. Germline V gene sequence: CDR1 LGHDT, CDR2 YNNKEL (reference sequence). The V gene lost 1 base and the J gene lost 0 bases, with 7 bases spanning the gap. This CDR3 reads CASSQGSNSNQPQHF. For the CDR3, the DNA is TGTGCCAGCAGCCAAGGTTCCAATAGCAATCAGCCCCAGCATTTT.

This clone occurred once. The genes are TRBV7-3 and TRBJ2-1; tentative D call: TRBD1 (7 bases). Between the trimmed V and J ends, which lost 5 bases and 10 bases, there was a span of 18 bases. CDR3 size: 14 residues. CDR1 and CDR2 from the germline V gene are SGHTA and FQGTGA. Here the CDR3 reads CASSSQTGRHEQFF. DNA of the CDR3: TGTGCCAGCAGCAGCCAGACAGGGAGGCACGAGCAGTTCTTC.

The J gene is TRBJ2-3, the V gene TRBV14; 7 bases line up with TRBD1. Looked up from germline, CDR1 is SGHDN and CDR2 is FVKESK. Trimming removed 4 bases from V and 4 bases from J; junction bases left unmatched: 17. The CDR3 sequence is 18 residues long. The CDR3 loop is CASSRTQRDSLRADTQYF. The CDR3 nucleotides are TGTGCCAGCAGCCGTACTCAACGGGACAGCCTGAGGGCAGATACGCAGTATTTT.

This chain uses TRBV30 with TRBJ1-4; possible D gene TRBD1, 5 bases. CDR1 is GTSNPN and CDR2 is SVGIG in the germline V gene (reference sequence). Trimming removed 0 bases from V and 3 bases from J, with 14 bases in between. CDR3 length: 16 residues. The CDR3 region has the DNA TGTGCCTGGAGTGTAGGCAGGGCCGCGCCTAATGAAAAACTGTTTTTT. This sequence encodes CAWSVGRAAPNEKLFF.

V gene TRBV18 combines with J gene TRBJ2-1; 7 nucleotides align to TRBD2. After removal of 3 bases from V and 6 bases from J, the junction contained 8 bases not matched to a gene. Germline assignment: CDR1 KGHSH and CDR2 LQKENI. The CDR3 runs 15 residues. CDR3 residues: CASSPTTSLTNEQFF. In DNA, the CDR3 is TGTGCCAGCTCACCGACGACTAGCTTAACCAATGAGCAGTTCTTC.

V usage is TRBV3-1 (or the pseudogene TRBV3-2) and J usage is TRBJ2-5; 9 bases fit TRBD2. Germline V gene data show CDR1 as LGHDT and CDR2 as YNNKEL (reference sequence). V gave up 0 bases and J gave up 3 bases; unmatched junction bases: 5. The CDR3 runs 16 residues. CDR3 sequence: CASSQDGASGEETQYF. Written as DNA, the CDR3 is TGTGCCAGCAGCCAAGATGGGGCTAGCGGGGAAGAGACCCAGTACTTC.

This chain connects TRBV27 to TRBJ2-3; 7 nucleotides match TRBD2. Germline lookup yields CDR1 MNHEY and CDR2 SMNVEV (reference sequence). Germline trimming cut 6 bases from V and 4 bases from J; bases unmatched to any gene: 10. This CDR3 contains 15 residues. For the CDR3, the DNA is TGTGCCAGCAGCGGAGGGAGGGCTAACGCAGATACGCAGTATTTT. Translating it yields CASSGGRANADTQYF.

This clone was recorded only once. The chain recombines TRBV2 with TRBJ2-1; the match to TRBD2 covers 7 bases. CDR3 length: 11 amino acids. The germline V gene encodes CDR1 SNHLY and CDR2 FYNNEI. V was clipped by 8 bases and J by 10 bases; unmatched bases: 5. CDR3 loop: CASSGGSEQFF. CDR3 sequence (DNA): TGTGCCAGCTCGGGAGGTTCCGAGCAGTTCTTC.